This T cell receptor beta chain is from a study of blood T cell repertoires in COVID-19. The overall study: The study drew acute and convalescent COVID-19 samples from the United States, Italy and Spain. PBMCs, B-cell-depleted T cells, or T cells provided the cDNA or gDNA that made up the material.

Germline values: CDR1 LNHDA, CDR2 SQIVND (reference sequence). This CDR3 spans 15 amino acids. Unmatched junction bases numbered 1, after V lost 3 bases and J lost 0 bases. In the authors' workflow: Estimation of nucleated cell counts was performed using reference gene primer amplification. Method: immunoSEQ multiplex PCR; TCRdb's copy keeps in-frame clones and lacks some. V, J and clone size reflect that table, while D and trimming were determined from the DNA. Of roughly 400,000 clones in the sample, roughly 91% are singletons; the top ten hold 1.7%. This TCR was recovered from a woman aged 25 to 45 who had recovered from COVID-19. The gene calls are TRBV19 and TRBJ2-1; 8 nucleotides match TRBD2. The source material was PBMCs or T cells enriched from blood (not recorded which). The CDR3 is CASSISGNSYNEQFF. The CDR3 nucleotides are TGTGCCAGTAGTATTAGCGGGAACTCCTACAATGAGCAGTTCTTC.